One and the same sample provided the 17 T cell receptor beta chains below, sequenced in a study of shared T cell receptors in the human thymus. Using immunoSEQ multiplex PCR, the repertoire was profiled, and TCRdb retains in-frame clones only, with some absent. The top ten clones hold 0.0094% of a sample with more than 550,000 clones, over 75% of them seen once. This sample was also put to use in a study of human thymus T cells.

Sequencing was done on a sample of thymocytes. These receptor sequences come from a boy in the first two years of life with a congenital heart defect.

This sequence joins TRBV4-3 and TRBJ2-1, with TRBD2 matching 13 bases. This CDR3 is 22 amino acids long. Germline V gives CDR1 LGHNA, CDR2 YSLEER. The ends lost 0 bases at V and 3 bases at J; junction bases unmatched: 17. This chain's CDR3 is CASSQDSLRTSGRAGLYNEQFF. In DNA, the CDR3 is TGCGCCAGCAGCCAAGATTCCCTCAGAACTAGCGGGAGGGCCGGTCTCTACAATGAGCAGTTCTTC.

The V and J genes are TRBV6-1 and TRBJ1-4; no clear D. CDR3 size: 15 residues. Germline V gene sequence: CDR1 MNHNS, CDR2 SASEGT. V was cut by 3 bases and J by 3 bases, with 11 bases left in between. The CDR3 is CASSDLKDSNEKLFF. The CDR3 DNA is TGTGCCAGCAGTGATTTGAAGGACTCTAATGAAAAACTGTTTTTT.

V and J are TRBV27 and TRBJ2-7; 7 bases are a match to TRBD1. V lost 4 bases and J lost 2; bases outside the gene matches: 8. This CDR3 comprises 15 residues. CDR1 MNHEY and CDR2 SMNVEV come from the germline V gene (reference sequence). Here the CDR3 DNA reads TGTGCCAGCAGTTCCTCGACACAGGGGACCTACGAGCAGTACTTC. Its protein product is CASSSSTQGTYEQYF.

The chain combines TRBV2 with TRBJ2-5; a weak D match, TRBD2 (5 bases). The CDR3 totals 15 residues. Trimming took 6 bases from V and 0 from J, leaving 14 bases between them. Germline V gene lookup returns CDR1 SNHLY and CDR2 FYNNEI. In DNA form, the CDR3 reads TGTGCCAGCAGGAGGGCAACCCCGTACCAAGAGACCCAGTACTTC. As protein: CASRRATPYQETQYF. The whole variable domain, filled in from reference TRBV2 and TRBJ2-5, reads EPEVTQTPSHQVTQMGQEVILRCVPISNHLYFYWYRQILGQKVEFLVSFYNNEISEKSEIFDDQFSVERPDGSNFTLKIRSTKLEDSAMYFCASRRATPYQETQYFGPGTRLLVL.

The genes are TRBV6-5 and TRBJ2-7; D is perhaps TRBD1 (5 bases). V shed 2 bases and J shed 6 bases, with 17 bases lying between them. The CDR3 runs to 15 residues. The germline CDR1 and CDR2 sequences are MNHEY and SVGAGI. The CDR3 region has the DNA TGTGCCAGCAGTTACGCCTCAGGGTTCCCAGGCGAGCAGTACTTC. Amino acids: CASSYASGFPGEQYF.

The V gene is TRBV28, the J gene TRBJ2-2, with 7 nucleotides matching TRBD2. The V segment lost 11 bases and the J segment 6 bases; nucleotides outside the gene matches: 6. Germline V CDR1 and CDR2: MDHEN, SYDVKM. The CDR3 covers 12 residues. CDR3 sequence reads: CAAGDEAGELFF. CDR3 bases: TGTGCCGCGGGGGACGAAGCCGGGGAGCTGTTTTTT. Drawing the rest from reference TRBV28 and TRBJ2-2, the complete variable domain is DVKVTQSSRYLVKRTGEKVFLECVQDMDHENMFWYRQDPGLGLRLIYFSYDVKMKEKGDIPEGYSVSREKKERFSLILESASTNQTSMYLCAAGDEAGELFFGEGSRLTVL.

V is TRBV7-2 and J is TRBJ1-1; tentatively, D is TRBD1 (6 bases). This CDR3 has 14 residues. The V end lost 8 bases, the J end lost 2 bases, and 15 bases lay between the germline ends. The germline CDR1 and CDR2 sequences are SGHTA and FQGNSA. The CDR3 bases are TGTGCCAGCCACCCAGGGACACCAAACACTGAAGCTTTCTTT. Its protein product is CASHPGTPNTEAFF.

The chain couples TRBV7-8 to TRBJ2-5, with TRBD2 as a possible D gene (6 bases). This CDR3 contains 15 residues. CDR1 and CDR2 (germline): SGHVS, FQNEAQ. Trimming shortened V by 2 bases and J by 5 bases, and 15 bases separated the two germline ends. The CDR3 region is CASSLPGERLETQYF. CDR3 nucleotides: TGTGCCAGCAGCTTACCGGGAGAGCGGCTGGAGACCCAGTACTTC.

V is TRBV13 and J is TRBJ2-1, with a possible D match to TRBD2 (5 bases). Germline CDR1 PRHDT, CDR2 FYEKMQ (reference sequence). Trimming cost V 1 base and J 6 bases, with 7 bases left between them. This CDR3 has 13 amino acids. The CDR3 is CASSLVGSNEQFF. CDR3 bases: TGTGCCAGCAGCTTAGTAGGGAGCAATGAGCAGTTCTTC.

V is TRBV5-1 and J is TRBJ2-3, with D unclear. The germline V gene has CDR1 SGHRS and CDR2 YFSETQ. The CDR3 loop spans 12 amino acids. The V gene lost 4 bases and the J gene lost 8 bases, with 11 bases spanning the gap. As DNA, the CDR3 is TGCGCCAGCAGCGCCGGCCCGGGTACGCAGTATTTT. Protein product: CASSAGPGTQYF.

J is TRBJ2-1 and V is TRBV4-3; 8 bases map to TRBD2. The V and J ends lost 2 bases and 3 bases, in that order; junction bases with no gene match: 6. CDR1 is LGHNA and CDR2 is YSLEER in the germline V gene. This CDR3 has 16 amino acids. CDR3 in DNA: TGCGCCAGCAGCCAACAAAGCGGGAGAAACTACAATGAGCAGTTCTTC. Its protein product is CASSQQSGRNYNEQFF.

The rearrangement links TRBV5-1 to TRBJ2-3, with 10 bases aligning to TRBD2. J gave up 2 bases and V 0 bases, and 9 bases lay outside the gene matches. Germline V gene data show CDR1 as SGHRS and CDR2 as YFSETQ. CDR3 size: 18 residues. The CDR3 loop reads CASSLGLKLAGPTDTQYF. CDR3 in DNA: TGCGCCAGCAGCTTGGGATTAAAACTAGCGGGGCCCACAGATACGCAGTATTTT.

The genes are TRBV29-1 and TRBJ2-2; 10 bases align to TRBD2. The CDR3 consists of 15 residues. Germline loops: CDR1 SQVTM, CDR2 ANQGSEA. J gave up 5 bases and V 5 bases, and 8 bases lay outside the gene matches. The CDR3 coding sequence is TGCAGCGTTCGTAGCGGGAGGAGAGGGACCGGGGAGCTGTTTTTT. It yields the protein CSVRSGRRGTGELFF.

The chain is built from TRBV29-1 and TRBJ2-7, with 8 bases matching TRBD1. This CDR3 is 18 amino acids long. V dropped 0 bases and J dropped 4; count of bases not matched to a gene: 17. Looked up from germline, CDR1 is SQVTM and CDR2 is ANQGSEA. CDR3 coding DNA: TGCAGCGTTGAAGATCGACGGGCAGAAAACAGGGGGATTTACGAGCAGTACTTC. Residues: CSVEDRRAENRGIYEQYF.

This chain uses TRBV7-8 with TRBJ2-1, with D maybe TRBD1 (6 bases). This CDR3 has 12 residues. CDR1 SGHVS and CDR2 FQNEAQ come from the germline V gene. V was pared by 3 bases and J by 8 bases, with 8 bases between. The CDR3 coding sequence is TGTGCCAGCAGCTTCAGGGGCGATGAGCAGTTCTTC. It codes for CASSFRGDEQFF. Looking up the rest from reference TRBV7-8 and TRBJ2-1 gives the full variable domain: GAGVSQSPRYKVAKRGQDVALRCDPISGHVSLFWYQQALGQGPEFLTYFQNEAQLDKSGLPSDRFFAERPEGSVSTLKIQRTQQEDSAVYLCASSFRGDEQFFGPGTRLTVL.

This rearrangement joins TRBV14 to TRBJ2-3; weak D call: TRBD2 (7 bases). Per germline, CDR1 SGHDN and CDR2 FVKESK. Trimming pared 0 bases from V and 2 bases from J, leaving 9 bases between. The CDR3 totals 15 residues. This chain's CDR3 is CASSQEGGATDTQYF. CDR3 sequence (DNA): TGTGCCAGCAGCCAAGAGGGGGGGGCCACAGATACGCAGTATTTT.

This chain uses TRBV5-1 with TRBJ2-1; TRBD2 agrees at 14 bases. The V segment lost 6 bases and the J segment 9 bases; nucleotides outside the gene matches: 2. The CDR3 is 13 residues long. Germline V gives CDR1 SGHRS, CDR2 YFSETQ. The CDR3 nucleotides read TGCGCCAGCAAAGGACTAGCGGGGGGTGAGCAGTTCTTC. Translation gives CASKGLAGGEQFF.